This is a list of T cell receptor beta chains from one sample in a study of CD8 T cells in ankylosing spondylitis. TCRdb reprocessed the 5' RACE reads with MiXCR, giving one entry per CDR3 protein. This sample has 800,000 to 900,000 distinct CDR3 sequences, with about 11% found just once. Source material: blood, either unsorted or a sorted T cell fraction (not recorded which). The receptors here all came from a male donor with ankylosing spondylitis. The CDR3 runs from the conserved cysteine through the conserved F or W. The order of the fields is V gene, D gene, clone size, J gene, CDR3 DNA, CDR3 protein. D genes are given only for firm matches. The size entry is marked missing in some rows and otherwise reads once, few, many or a size class.

TRBV12-3/TRBV12-4	-	many	TRBJ1-6	TGTGCCAGCCGCCGCTCCTATAATTCACCCCTCCACTTT	CASRRSYNSPLHF
TRBV24-1	-	-	TRBJ2-3	TGTGCCACCGGTGGGGGACCGGACAGCGTCTCAGATACGCAGTATTTT	CATGGGPDSVSDTQYF
TRBV5-1	-	few	TRBJ2-1	TGCGCCAGCAGCTTGATCGGGGCCCACTACAATGAGCAGTTCTTC	CASSLIGAHYNEQFF
TRBV20-1	-	many	TRBJ2-7	TGCAGTGCTCGGCTAGCGCGATCCTACGAGCAGTACTTC	CSARLARSYEQYF
TRBV6-5	-	-	TRBJ1-1	TGTGCCAGCAGTTACTTACAGGGAGGAGGGACTGAAGCTTTCTTT	CASSYLQGGGTEAFF
TRBV4-3	-	few	TRBJ2-4	TGCGCCAGCAGCCGACAGACTACAGACATTCAGTACTTC	CASSRQTTDIQYF
TRBV6-5	TRBD2	-	TRBJ2-7	TGTGCCAGCAGTTACGTCCGCGGGGGAACCTACGAGCAGTACTTC	CASSYVRGGTYEQYF
TRBV5-1	-	-	TRBJ2-1	TGCGCCAGCAGCTTGTACGGGGGCTACAATGAGCAGTTCTTC	CASSLYGGYNEQFF
TRBV15	-	few	TRBJ2-3	TGTGCCACCAGCAGAGGTAGTAATACAGATACGCAGTATTTT	CATSRGSNTDTQYF
TRBV15	TRBD1	few	TRBJ1-4	TGTGCCACCAGCAGAGGTGAACAGGGGGGAGATGAAAAACTGTTTTTT	CATSRGEQGGDEKLFF
TRBV7-9	TRBD2	few	TRBJ2-5	TGTGCCAGCAGCTTCGGTCGGGGCGGGGGGGTGAGTGAGACCCAGTACTTC	CASSFGRGGGVSETQYF
TRBV27	-	-	TRBJ1-1	TGTGCCAGCAGTTTATACCAGGGAGGGCCGGGCACTGAAGCTTTCTTT	CASSLYQGGPGTEAFF
TRBV18	TRBD1	few	TRBJ2-1	TGTGCCAGCTCCCTCTCAGGACAGGGCCCTTACAATGAGCAGTTCTTC	CASSLSGQGPYNEQFF
TRBV4-3	-	few	TRBJ1-2	TGCGCCAGCAGCCAAGATTACAGATCTAACTATGGCTACACCTTC	CASSQDYRSNYGYTF
TRBV20-1	-	many	TRBJ2-7	TGCAGTGCCCCAGAGAGGGTGGCCAGTGAGCAGTACTTC	CSAPERVASEQYF
TRBV9	-	few	TRBJ2-3	TGTGCCAGCAGCGTAGGAGGGGGGCAAGGAGATACGCAGTATTTT	CASSVGGGQGDTQYF
TRBV15	-	many	TRBJ2-3	TGTGCCACCAGCAGTGGGGCTGGTGATACGCAGTATTTT	CATSSGAGDTQYF
TRBV12-3/TRBV12-4	-	-	TRBJ2-5	TGTGCCAGCAGTTTAGCAGCGAAGGGAGAAGAGACCCAGTACTTC	CASSLAAKGEETQYF
TRBV20-1	TRBD1	few	TRBJ2-7	TGCAGAGGGGACAGGGGTGTCTACGAGCAGTACTTC	CRGDRGVYEQYF
TRBV20-1	-	few	TRBJ2-2	TGCAGTGCTCCCCCCATGGGGAGACGGGACAACACCGGGGAGCTGTTTTTT	CSAPPMGRRDNTGELFF
TRBV20-1	TRBD1	once	TRBJ2-3	TGCAGTCCTAAAGTACAGGGGGCAGGTTATACAGATACGCAGTATTTT	CSPKVQGAGYTDTQYF
TRBV20-1	-	-	TRBJ1-5	TGCAGTGCTAGGCCCCCCGGATTGGGCCAGCCCCAGCATTTT	CSARPPGLGQPQHF
TRBV28	-	-	TRBJ2-7	TGTGCCAGCAGTTTATGGGACGGTGTCTCCTACGAGCAGTACTTC	CASSLWDGVSYEQYF
TRBV5-1	TRBD1	many	TRBJ1-2	TGCGCCAGCAGCTCCGAGACAGGGGGCGCGGGCTACACCTTC	CASSSETGGAGYTF
TRBV20-1	-	-	TRBJ1-1	TGCAGTGCTAGACAGCGGCGAGGCACTGAAGCTTTCTTT	CSARQRRGTEAFF